The 24 T cell receptor beta chains given below trace back to one sample, sequenced in a study of blood T cell repertoires in COVID-19 (dated by TCRdb to between 2020 and 2021). The library relied on the immunoSEQ multiplex PCR assay. The source is immuneACCESS, and TCRdb retained only in-frame sequences with V and J called. Part of the clones is not carried over; for the studies checked, unresolved V genes explain less than half of this, and the remainder is unexplained. The sample records 100,000 or so clones, 84% of which are singletons. The ten largest clones capture around 2% of the sample. The sample comprised peripheral blood. All receptors derive from a man aged 65 to 79 with active or convalescent COVID-19.

The CDR3 spells CASTGGTGGSKNIQYF. In DNA, the CDR3 is TGTGCCAGCACTGGGGGGACAGGGGGCTCCAAAAACATTCAGTACTTC. V is TRBV5-6 and J is TRBJ2-4, with 12 positions matching TRBD1. Germline CDR1 SGHDT, CDR2 YYEEEE. Trimming at V came to 6 bases and at J to 2 bases, leaving 6 bases not matched to a gene. The CDR3 is made up of 16 amino acids.

CDR3 amino acids: CASSASSGSTGELFF. The CDR3 nucleotides are TGTGCCAGCAGTGCCTCTAGCGGGTCCACCGGGGAGCTGTTTTTT. V gene TRBV2 combines with J gene TRBJ2-2, with TRBD2 matching 8 bases. V dropped 4 bases and J dropped 4; count of bases not matched to a gene: 5. Germline loops: CDR1 SNHLY, CDR2 FYNNEI. CDR3 length: 15 residues. The complete variable domain, with remaining parts taken from reference TRBV2 and TRBJ2-2, reads EPEVTQTPSHQVTQMGQEVILRCVPISNHLYFYWYRQILGQKVEFLVSFYNNEISEKSEIFDDQFSVERPDGSNFTLKIRSTKLEDSAMYFCASSASSGSTGELFFGEGSRLTVL.

This chain links TRBV5-1 with TRBJ1-1, with 9 bases lining up with TRBD1. V lost 0 bases to trimming and J lost 1 base; unmatched junction nucleotides: 4. Germline-derived CDR1 and CDR2 are SGHRS and YFSETQ. This CDR3 has 16 amino acids. CDR3 loop: CASSLGTGVSNTEAFF. The CDR3 DNA reads TGCGCCAGCAGCTTGGGGACAGGGGTCTCGAACACTGAAGCTTTCTTT.

This clone was observed once. This chain uses TRBV4-2 with TRBJ2-3; D may be TRBD2 (6 bases). The CDR3 runs 17 residues. Trimming took off 3 bases at V and 1 base at J, with 17 bases between the two ends. Looked up from germline, CDR1 is LGHNA and CDR2 is YNFKEQ. CDR3 coding DNA: TGTGCCAGCAGCCAGGTCCTTAGCGGAGAGGGCACAGATACGCAGTATTTT. Translation: CASSQVLSGEGTDTQYF.

The V and J genes are TRBV6-5 and TRBJ2-1; D may be TRBD1 (6 bases). Germline CDR1 reads MNHEY; CDR2 reads SVGAGI. CDR3 length: 13 residues. V gave up 5 bases and J gave up 9 bases, with 14 bases separating them. CDR3 region: CASSITGLGEQFF. As DNA, the CDR3 is TGTGCCAGCAGTATAACAGGGTTAGGTGAGCAGTTCTTC.

On this clone: Other DNA sequences in this sample translate to the same CDR3. The chain employs TRBV10-3 and TRBJ2-3, with 7 bases identical to TRBD2. The germline V gene encodes CDR1 ENHRY and CDR2 SYGVKD. CDR3 length equals 12 residues. V was clipped by 8 bases and J by 3 bases; unmatched bases: 2. The CDR3 spells CAIGGGTDTQYF. The DNA for the CDR3 is TGTGCCATCGGGGGAGGGACAGATACGCAGTATTTT.

This clone was recorded only once. The chain couples TRBV7-2 to TRBJ2-3; D uncertain. CDR3 size: 15 residues. Germline values: CDR1 SGHTA, CDR2 FQGNSA. The germline V and J ends were trimmed by 5 bases and 3 bases, with 15 bases remaining between them. In nucleotides, the CDR3 is TGTGCCAGCAGCGGTGCTAGTAGCCGTACAGATACGCAGTATTTT. Translated: CASSGASSRTDTQYF.

This chain joins TRBV5-1 and TRBJ2-2; possible D gene TRBD2, 5 bases. Germline V gene data show CDR1 as SGHRS and CDR2 as YFSETQ. CDR3 length: 16 amino acids. V was trimmed by 4 bases and J by 0 bases, leaving 13 bases between them. The DNA for the CDR3 is TGCGCCAGCAGCCCCCGGGGAGACGCGAACACCGGGGAGCTGTTTTTT. Its translation: CASSPRGDANTGELFF. Full variable domain (outside the CDR3, taken from reference TRBV5-1 and TRBJ2-2): KAGVTQTPRYLIKTRGQQVTLSCSPISGHRSVSWYQQTPGQGLQFLFEYFSETQRNKGNFPGRFSGRQFSNSRSEMNVSTLELGDSALYLCASSPRGDANTGELFFGEGSRLTVL.

The chain is built from TRBV10-3 and TRBJ2-7, with D maybe TRBD2 (6 bases). The CDR3 sequence is 16 residues long. V was pared by 5 bases and J by 0 bases, with 17 bases between. Looked up from germline, CDR1 is ENHRY and CDR2 is SYGVKD. CDR3 region: CAISPGAGLSSYEQYF. CDR3 sequence (DNA): TGTGCCATCAGTCCTGGGGCGGGGCTGAGCTCCTACGAGCAGTACTTC.

This clone was counted a single time. V and J are TRBV3-1 (or the pseudogene TRBV3-2) and TRBJ2-5; 8 bases map to TRBD2. The CDR3 is made up of 15 amino acids. J gave up 4 bases and V 4 bases, and 8 bases lay outside the gene matches. CDR1 and CDR2 from the germline V gene are LGHDT and YNNKEL (reference sequence). CDR3 amino acids: CASSLRGGGGETQYF. In nucleotides, the CDR3 is TGTGCCAGCAGCCTACGGGGGGGCGGAGGAGAGACCCAGTACTTC.

The chain recombines TRBV28 with TRBJ2-7, with D maybe TRBD1 (6 bases). The CDR3 is 11 residues long. V was pared by 5 bases and J by 7 bases, with 9 bases between. CDR1 and CDR2 from the germline V gene are MDHEN and SYDVKM. As DNA, the CDR3 is TGTGCCAGCAGTCCAGACAGGGAGCAGTACTTC. Its protein product is CASSPDREQYF.

The chain combines TRBV7-9 with TRBJ1-2, with D uncertain. V lost 5 bases and J lost 2, with 6 bases in between. The CDR3 contains 12 residues. The germline V gene encodes CDR1 SEHNR and CDR2 FQNEAQ (reference sequence). CDR3 sequence reads: CASSQINYGYTF. As DNA, the CDR3 is TGTGCCAGCAGCCAAATCAACTATGGCTACACCTTC.

This sequence joins TRBV5-6 and TRBJ1-6; 8 nucleotides agree with TRBD1. CDR1 is SGHDT and CDR2 is YYEEEE in the germline V gene. J was trimmed by 9 bases and V by 3 bases; bases with no gene match: 8. The CDR3 spans 15 residues. CDR3 protein: CASSSPDRVSSPLHF. Written as DNA, the CDR3 is TGTGCCAGCAGCTCCCCGGACAGGGTTTCTTCACCCCTCCACTTT.

The gene calls are TRBV7-2 and TRBJ1-2, with 7 bases identical to TRBD1. There are 17 residues in the CDR3. J was trimmed by 4 bases and V by 5 bases; bases with no gene match: 16. CDR1 is SGHTA, CDR2 FQGNSA, per germline. In DNA, the CDR3 is TGTGCCAGCAGCCCTAGTGGCTACAGGGGTGGTGTCTATGGCTACACCTTC. Amino acid sequence: CASSPSGYRGGVYGYTF. The full variable domain, rest sourced from reference TRBV7-2 and TRBJ1-2, is GAGVSQSPSNKVTEKGKDVELRCDPISGHTALYWYRQSLGQGLEFLIYFQGNSAPDKSGLPSDRFSAERTGGSVSTLTIQRTQQEDSAVYLCASSPSGYRGGVYGYTFGSGTRLTVV.

V gene TRBV6-6 combines with J gene TRBJ1-3, with 8 bases identical to TRBD1. V lost 4 bases, J lost 3 bases, and 8 bases stayed unmatched. Germline V gene sequence: CDR1 MNHNY, CDR2 SVGAGI (reference sequence). The CDR3 length is 16 residues. For the CDR3, the DNA is TGTGCCAGCAGTTCAGGACAGGGCGGACGTGGAAACACCATATATTTT. Amino acids: CASSSGQGGRGNTIYF.

The J gene is TRBJ2-1, the V gene TRBV20-1; D gene ambiguous. This CDR3 is built from 11 residues. Trimming pared 3 bases from V and 11 bases from J, leaving 11 bases between. Germline CDR1 DFQATT, CDR2 SNEGSKA (reference sequence). The CDR3 spells CSARRNPQQFF. The DNA of the CDR3 is TGCAGTGCTAGGAGGAACCCGCAGCAGTTCTTC.

There are a few counts of this clone. The chain is built from TRBV4-2 and TRBJ2-3; 10 bases map to TRBD1. The CDR3 extends over 14 amino acids. Germline lookup yields CDR1 LGHNA and CDR2 YNFKEQ. With V trimmed by 8 bases and J by 3 bases, 5 bases remained unmatched. The CDR3, as DNA: TGTGCCAGCGGGGACAGGGGCGAGACAGATACGCAGTATTTT. It codes for CASGDRGETDTQYF.

The chain couples TRBV2 to TRBJ2-7; 9 bases map to TRBD1. The V gene's germline CDR1 is SNHLY and CDR2 FYNNEI. This CDR3 contains 15 residues. V was pared by 4 bases and J by 2 bases, with 6 bases of the junction left unmatched. The CDR3 here is CASSGVGTGPYEQYF. Here the CDR3 DNA reads TGTGCCAGCAGTGGAGTAGGGACAGGGCCCTACGAGCAGTACTTC.

The chain recombines TRBV7-2 with TRBJ1-5; D possibly corresponds to TRBD1 (5 bases). This CDR3 spans 14 amino acids. Germline CDR1 reads SGHTA; CDR2 reads FQGNSA. V was pared by 2 bases and J by 7 bases, with 12 bases between. As DNA, the CDR3 is TGTGCCAGCAGCTTAAGGCAGGGAAGCCAGCCCCAGCATTTT. This codes for CASSLRQGSQPQHF.

V is TRBV4-1 and J is TRBJ2-1, with D perhaps matching TRBD2 (5 bases). The germline V and J ends were trimmed by 1 base and 8 bases, with 18 bases remaining between them. This CDR3 has 16 amino acids. The germline gives CDR1 MGHRA, CDR2 YSYEKL. CDR3 loop: CASSQGSSPRVHEQFF. In DNA form, the CDR3 reads TGCGCCAGCAGCCAAGGATCCTCCCCGAGGGTCCATGAGCAGTTCTTC.

V is TRBV28 and J is TRBJ1-2; D might be TRBD1 (5 bases). V dropped 3 bases and J dropped 2 bases, with 10 bases sitting between them. The length of the CDR3 is 14 residues. Germline assignment: CDR1 MDHEN and CDR2 SYDVKM. CDR3 nucleotides: TGTGCCAGCAGTTTCGCTGACAGAAACTATGGCTACACCTTC. The encoded protein is CASSFADRNYGYTF.

V gene TRBV11-1 combines with J gene TRBJ2-1, with TRBD2 matching over 12 bases. CDR3 size: 15 residues. V was pared by 4 bases and J by 2 bases, with 0 bases of the junction left unmatched. CDR1 is SGHAT and CDR2 is FQDESV in the germline V gene (reference sequence). The CDR3 loop reads CASSWTSGTYNEQFF. The DNA for the CDR3 is TGTGCCAGCAGCTGGACTAGCGGGACCTACAATGAGCAGTTCTTC.

The chain couples TRBV5-1 to TRBJ1-1, with TRBD1 matching 9 bases. CDR1 SGHRS and CDR2 YFSETQ come from the germline V gene. Trimming cost V 3 bases and J 4 bases; bases outside gene matches: 7. This CDR3 comprises 15 residues. The chain's CDR3 is CASSSGDRVGTEAFF. The CDR3 DNA sequence: TGCGCCAGCAGCTCGGGGGACAGGGTAGGCACTGAAGCTTTCTTT. Full variable domain (outside the CDR3, taken from reference TRBV5-1 and TRBJ1-1): KAGVTQTPRYLIKTRGQQVTLSCSPISGHRSVSWYQQTPGQGLQFLFEYFSETQRNKGNFPGRFSGRQFSNSRSEMNVSTLELGDSALYLCASSSGDRVGTEAFFGQGTRLTVV.

This chain joins TRBV27 and TRBJ1-1; 8 bases fit TRBD1. Germline trimming cut 2 bases from V and 2 bases from J; bases unmatched to any gene: 13. Germline V gene data show CDR1 as MNHEY and CDR2 as SMNVEV (reference sequence). This CDR3 has 18 residues. The CDR3 sequence is CASSLVVGTGIGNTEAFF. CDR3 nucleotide sequence: TGTGCCAGCAGTTTAGTAGTAGGGACAGGAATCGGAAACACTGAAGCTTTCTTT.